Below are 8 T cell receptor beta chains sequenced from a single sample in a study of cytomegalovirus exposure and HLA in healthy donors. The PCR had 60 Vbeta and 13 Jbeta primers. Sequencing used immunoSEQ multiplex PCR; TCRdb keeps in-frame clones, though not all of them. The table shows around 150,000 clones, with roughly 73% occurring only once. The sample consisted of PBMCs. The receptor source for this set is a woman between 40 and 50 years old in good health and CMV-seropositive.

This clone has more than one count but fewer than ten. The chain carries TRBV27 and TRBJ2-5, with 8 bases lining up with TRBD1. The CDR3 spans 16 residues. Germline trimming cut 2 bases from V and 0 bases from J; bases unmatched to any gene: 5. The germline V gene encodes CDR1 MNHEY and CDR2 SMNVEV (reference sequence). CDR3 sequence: CASSLRTGGYQETQYF. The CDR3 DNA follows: TGTGCCAGCAGTTTAAGAACAGGGGGGTACCAAGAGACCCAGTACTTC.

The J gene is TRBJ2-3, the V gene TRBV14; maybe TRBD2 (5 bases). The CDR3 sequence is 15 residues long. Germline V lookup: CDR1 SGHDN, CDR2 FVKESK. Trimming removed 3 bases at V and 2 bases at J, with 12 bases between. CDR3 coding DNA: TGTGCCAGCAGCCAGAGCGGCACTAACACAGATACGCAGTATTTT. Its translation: CASSQSGTNTDTQYF.

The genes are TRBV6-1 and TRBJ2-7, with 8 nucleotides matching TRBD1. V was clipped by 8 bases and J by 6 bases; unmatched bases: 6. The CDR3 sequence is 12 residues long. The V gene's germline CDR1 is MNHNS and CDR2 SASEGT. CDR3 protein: CASGKTGVEQYF. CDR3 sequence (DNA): TGTGCCAGCGGGAAGACAGGGGTCGAGCAGTACTTC.

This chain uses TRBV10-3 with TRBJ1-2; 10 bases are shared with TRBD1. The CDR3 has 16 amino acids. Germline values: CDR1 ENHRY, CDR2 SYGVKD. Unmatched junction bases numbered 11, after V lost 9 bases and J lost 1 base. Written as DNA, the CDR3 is TGTGCCATAACCGGGACAGGGGCCCTCGATAACTATGGCTACACCTTC. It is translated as CAITGTGALDNYGYTF.

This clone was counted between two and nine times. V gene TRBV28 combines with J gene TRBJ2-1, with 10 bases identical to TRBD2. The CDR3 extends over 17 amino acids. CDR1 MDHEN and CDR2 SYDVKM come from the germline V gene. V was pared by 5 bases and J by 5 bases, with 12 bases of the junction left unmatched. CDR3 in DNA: TGTGCCAGCAGTATCCCAACGGGACTAGCGAAAAACAATGAGCAGTTCTTC. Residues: CASSIPTGLAKNNEQFF.

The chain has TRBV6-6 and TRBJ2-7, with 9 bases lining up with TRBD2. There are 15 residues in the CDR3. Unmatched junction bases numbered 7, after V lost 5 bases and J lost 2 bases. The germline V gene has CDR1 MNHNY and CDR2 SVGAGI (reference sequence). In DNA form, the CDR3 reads TGTGCCAGCAGTCCTTTTGCGGGAGGGGCCTACGAGCAGTACTTC. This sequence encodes CASSPFAGGAYEQYF.

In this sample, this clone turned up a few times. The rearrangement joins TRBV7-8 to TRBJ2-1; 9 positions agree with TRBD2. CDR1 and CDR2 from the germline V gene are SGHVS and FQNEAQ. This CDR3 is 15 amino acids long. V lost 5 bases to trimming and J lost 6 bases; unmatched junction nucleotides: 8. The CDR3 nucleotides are TGTGCCAGCAGCCCACCGGGACTAGCCTTCAATGAGCAGTTCTTC. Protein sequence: CASSPPGLAFNEQFF.

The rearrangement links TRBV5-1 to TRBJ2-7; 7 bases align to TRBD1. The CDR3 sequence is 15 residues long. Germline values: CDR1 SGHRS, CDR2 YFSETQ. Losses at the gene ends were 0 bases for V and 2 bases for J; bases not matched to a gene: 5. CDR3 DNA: TGCGCCAGCAGCTTGGCCCCGGGGACAGCCTACGAGCAGTACTTC. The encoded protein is CASSLAPGTAYEQYF. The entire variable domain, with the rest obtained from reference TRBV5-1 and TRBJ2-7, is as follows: KAGVTQTPRYLIKTRGQQVTLSCSPISGHRSVSWYQQTPGQGLQFLFEYFSETQRNKGNFPGRFSGRQFSNSRSEMNVSTLELGDSALYLCASSLAPGTAYEQYFGPGTRLTVT.